The 7 T cell receptor beta chains listed next were all sequenced from one sample in a study of vaccination effects on CD4 cells after COVID-19. No antigen has been assigned to these receptors. Before any sequencing was done, the ViraFEST assay used viral peptide pools to expand antigen-specific CD4+ T cells. Subsequent to roughly 9 days of culture, CD4+ T cells were isolated. Either the BNT162b2 or mRNA-1273 vaccine was given to participants in two doses. The table came from immunoSEQ multiplex PCR; TCRdb's copy has only in-frame clones and leaves some out. The data show more than 12,000 clones, about 74% seen once. This sample comprised CD4+ T cells from PBMCs cultured with HCoV-NL63 spike peptides, obtained after COVID-19 vaccination. The source is a human donor who received a COVID-19 vaccine.

This chain links TRBV18 with TRBJ1-2, with 7 nucleotides matching TRBD1. Germline assignment: CDR1 KGHSH and CDR2 LQKENI. Trimming at V came to 2 bases and at J to 1 base, leaving 4 bases not matched to a gene. The CDR3 covers 15 residues. The CDR3 nucleotides are TGTGCCAGCTCACCATGGGACAGCCTTAACTATGGCTACACCTTC. This encodes CASSPWDSLNYGYTF.

The genes are TRBV19 and TRBJ2-7; either TRBD1 or TRBD2 may supply D (5 bases each). V lost 5 bases to trimming and J lost 5 bases, with 19 bases between them. From germline, CDR1 is LNHDA and CDR2 SQIVND (reference sequence). The CDR3 consists of 15 residues. CDR3 in amino acids: CASSAPGTGSHEQYF. DNA of the CDR3: TGTGCCAGTAGTGCTCCCGGGACGGGTAGCCACGAGCAGTACTTC.

The chain has TRBV4-2 and TRBJ2-6, with TRBD2 matching over 10 bases. The CDR3 is 19 residues long. Germline-derived CDR1 and CDR2 are LGHNA and YNFKEQ. With 7 bases clipped from V and 2 bases from J, the junction kept 14 bases outside the gene matches. In DNA form, the CDR3 reads TGTGCCAGCACGGGGTCTAGCGGGGGCCGGGGGGCTGGGGCCAACGTCCTGACTTTC. Its protein product is CASTGSSGGRGAGANVLTF.

This clone ranks as medium-sized. This chain uses TRBV10-3 with TRBJ1-2; 7 nucleotides line up with TRBD1. This CDR3 region has 14 residues. V trimming: 4 bases; J trimming: 13 bases; junction bases outside the gene matches: 15. Germline assignment: CDR1 ENHRY and CDR2 SYGVKD. The DNA of the CDR3 is TGTGCCATCAGTGGGGGTAGAGACAGGGAGGTTTCCACCTTC. Translating gives CAISGGRDREVSTF.

J is TRBJ2-7 and V is TRBV20-1; D may be TRBD1 (6 bases). Germline CDR1 and CDR2: DFQATT and SNEGSKA (reference sequence). V lost 4 bases to trimming and J lost 4 bases, with 8 bases between them. This CDR3 is 11 amino acids long. The CDR3 is CSATTGYEQYF. The CDR3 bases are TGCAGTGCTACCACAGGGTACGAGCAGTACTTC.

The chain has TRBV27 and TRBJ2-2, with a weak D call TRBD1 (5 bases). From germline, CDR1 is MNHEY and CDR2 SMNVEV (reference sequence). CDR3 length: 15 residues. Trimming pared 2 bases from V and 1 base from J, leaving 8 bases between. CDR3 region: CASSLRQGNTGELFF. The CDR3 nucleotides are TGTGCCAGCAGTTTACGGCAGGGGAACACCGGGGAGCTGTTTTTT.

The rearrangement joins TRBV10-3 to TRBJ1-1; tentative D call: TRBD1 (5 bases). Germline V gene sequence: CDR1 ENHRY, CDR2 SYGVKD. CDR3 length: 13 amino acids. V lost 6 bases to trimming and J lost 1 base, with 9 bases between them. The CDR3 DNA reads TGTGCCATCAGCCGGGACTCGAACACTGAAGCTTTCTTT. Residues: CAISRDSNTEAFF.